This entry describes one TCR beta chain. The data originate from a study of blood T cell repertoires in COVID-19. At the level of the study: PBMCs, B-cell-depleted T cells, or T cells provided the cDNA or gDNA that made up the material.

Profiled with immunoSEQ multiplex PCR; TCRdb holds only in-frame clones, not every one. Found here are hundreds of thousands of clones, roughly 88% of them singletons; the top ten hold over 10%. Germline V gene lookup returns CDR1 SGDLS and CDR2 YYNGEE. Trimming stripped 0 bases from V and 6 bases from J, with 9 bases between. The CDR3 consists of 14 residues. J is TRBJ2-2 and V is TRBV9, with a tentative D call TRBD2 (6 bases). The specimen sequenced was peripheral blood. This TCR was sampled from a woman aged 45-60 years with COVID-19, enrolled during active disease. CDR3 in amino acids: CASSVGWGAGELFF. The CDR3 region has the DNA TGTGCCAGCAGCGTAGGATGGGGGGCCGGGGAGCTGTTTTTT. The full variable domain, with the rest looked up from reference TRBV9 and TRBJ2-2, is DSGVTQTPKHLITATGQRVTLRCSPRSGDLSVYWYQQSLDQGLQFLIQYYNGEERAKGNILERFSAQQFPDLHSELNLSSLELGDSALYFCASSVGWGAGELFFGEGSRLTVL.